This T cell receptor (beta chain) appears in the sequencing data of a study of early T cells in non-severe SARS-CoV-2 infection (dated by TCRdb to about 2021). Notes on the research overall: TCR sequencing used bulk RNA from unsorted whole blood, so alpha and beta chains could not be paired.

At least ten counts were recorded for this clonotype. Its antigen target is currently unknown. Base qualities are not at hand, and no much larger clone is one base apart. Broad study findings and their caveats: Matching against VDJdb was skewed toward anti-spike CD8 responses, likely underestimated virus-specific expansions, and missed private and CD4 specificities.

A case-control design nested within a healthcare worker cohort in London, UK, was used, with weekly nasopharyngeal swab PCR tests and blood sampling performed. Healthcare workers were recruited during the week of the UK lockdown, between 23 and 31 March 2020, and followed weekly for up to about 15 weeks. The library was built by means of 5' RACE. Sequencing was performed on a NextSeq 500. In the TCR library protocol, unique molecular identifiers were attached to individual cDNA molecules to correct for PCR bias and sequencing error. Both TCR alpha and beta chains were sequenced, and tight co-correlation was observed between alpha and beta sequence abundances in each sample. As for the original processing: V gene, J gene and CDR3 annotation of TCR sequences was performed with Decombinator V4. Expanded TCRs were defined as changing significantly between any two time points under a Poisson model with p below 0.0001. Abundances of TCRs were expressed as counts per million after normalisation to the total number of TCRs sequenced in each sample. VDJdb, accessed 1 November 2021, was searched for CMV, EBV and SARS-CoV-2 annotated TCRs, excluding TCRs annotated for multiple antigens. Using fastp trimming at Q25 and MiXCR clonotype assembly, TCRdb reanalyzed the public sequencing data and kept in-frame beta chains. Under each unique CDR3 protein, matching rows form one entry showing the most common genes and DNA. The V and J calls, along with clone size, are taken from TCRdb and not from the paper's own processing. This sample is represented by fewer than 55,000 distinct CDR3 sequences; 9.5% to 12% of them were singletons. Roughly 13% of the sample belongs to the ten largest clones.

The sequenced sample consisted of whole blood. The clonotype was recovered from an adult who was a healthcare worker with PCR-confirmed SARS-CoV-2 infection or an uninfected control (not recorded which).

The sequence in DNA is TGTGCCAGCAGCTTAGCCGGAGCGGGAGGAAGGACCGGGGAGCTGTTTTTT. It encodes CASSLAGAGGRTGELFF. The chain was built from TRBV7-6 and TRBJ2-2, and TRBD2 aligns with 9 junction nucleotides. V ends up 0 bases short and J 5 bases short, with an unmatched junction base count of 7. The germline V gene specifies SGHVS as CDR1 and FNYEAQ as CDR2. Including the terminal cysteine and phenylalanine, the CDR3 comprises 17 residues. The only DNA kept is the CDR3, 51 bases in frame from the first base.